Here is one TCR beta chain with its context. Original analysis: By means of reference gene primer amplification, nucleated cell counts were estimated. Here immunoSEQ multiplex PCR was the method, and the copy in TCRdb shows in-frame clones only, minus some. The V and J calls and the clone size are those of that table, but D and trimming were determined from the DNA. The sample yields 130,000 or so clones, roughly 88% seen once. This record belongs to a study of blood T cell repertoires in COVID-19. Study context: COVID-19 samples from acute and convalescent phases originated in the United States, Italy and Spain. T cells, B-cell-depleted T cells, or PBMCs supplied cDNA or gDNA.

Germline CDR1 reads SGDLS; CDR2 reads YYNGEE. V was shortened by 4 bases and J by 5 bases, with 13 bases between the two germline ends. This CDR3 region has 15 residues. Source material: peripheral blood. The TCR sequence derives from an older woman with acute or convalescent COVID-19. The rearrangement joins TRBV9 to TRBJ1-6, with no clear D. As DNA, the CDR3 is TGTGCCAGCAGCCTATATGTCGAGGATAATTCACCCCTCCACTTT. This translates into CASSLYVEDNSPLHF.